The T cell receptor (beta chain) described here comes from a study of T cell responses to AZD1222 COVID-19 vaccine (TCRdb year 2021). Regarding the research as a whole: A total of 233 trial participants underwent TCR sequencing, of whom under 220 had received two doses of AZD1222 and approximately 25 had received two doses of the MenACWY control vaccine. Trial participants were enrolled by age into subgroups of 18-55, 56-69 and 70-plus years, and roughly 150, 30 and 60 TCR-sequenced participants, respectively, were included in these subgroups.

This specimen's time point label, interpreted: about 28 days (+/-7) after the second vaccine dose. The sample's treatment or condition label is to be understood as: meningococcal conjugate vaccine given as trial control. Samples from vaccinated people were obtained from the UK trials COV001 and COV002, which included a single-blind randomized controlled phase 2/3 trial of AZD1222 (ChAdOx1 nCoV-19) in healthy adults. For TCRbeta chain sequencing, PBMC samples from trial participants were taken at day 0 and at day 28 after the second dose. The CDR3 regions of human TCRbeta chains were analyzed by immunosequencing. Concerning the study's data processing: TCRs in the repertoires were matched against a reference library of SARS-CoV-2-specific TCRs that had been generated with the MIRA antigen-specificity platform. Breadth was defined as the fraction of unique TCRs that were SARS-CoV-2-associated, and depth was defined as the fraction of total T cells that were SARS-CoV-2-associated. Using the MIRA data, every spike-specific TCR was mapped to the spike region that the TCR reacted to and assigned to either a CD4 or a CD8 class. Log10-transformed breadth and depth values were compared by one-way ANOVA with Sidak's multiple comparisons tests. TCRdb carries this immuneACCESS record with in-frame sequences only. Its versions omit some clonotypes, under half of them owing to an unresolved V gene in the studies checked, with the rest unexplained. That table gives V, J and clone size, and the DNA gave D and trimming. The sample table holds 130,000 or so clones, of which approximately 85% were seen once. Clones ranked in the top ten supply less than 9.5% of the sample.

General conclusions and limits of the study: Conclusions about previously exposed vaccinees are limited, since just a handful of AZD1222 recipients were seropositive for SARS-CoV-2 at baseline. In the small 56-69-year group, the increase in depth fell short of significance, most likely because of low power. Participants were mostly white British, with more females than males. The authors suggested clonal diversity may have been underestimated. Spike-specific TCR breadth and depth rose significantly after two AZD1222 doses compared with day 0 and with MenACWY recipients. The whole spike protein was spanned by vaccine-associated CD4 TCRs, and dominant responses were seen in regions 160-218 and 743-854. Because no day 14 peak-response samples were available, the repertoires could be characterized only after the peak T cell response. Epitopes outside the regions mutated in the B.1.351 and B.1.1.7 variants were reportedly recognized by nearly half of the unique spike-specific TCRs.

As to this clone: The clone's antigen remains unknown. No base quality values were provided; no much bigger clone lies one nucleotide off.

CDR1 LNHDA and CDR2 SQIVND are derived from the germline V gene (reference sequence). Inclusive of the bounding cysteine and phenylalanine, the CDR3 is 14 residues long. Only the CDR3 DNA stays, 42 bases, in frame from base 1. V lost 7 bases and J lost 4 bases; the stretch between them is 16 bases long. The chain joins TRBV19 to TRBJ1-1, and possibly TRBD1, on 5 matching bases. The TCR originated in an adult who received the MenACWY meningococcal vaccine as a control. The sample consisted of peripheral blood, taken 28 days after the second dose of the MenACWY control vaccine. The sequence in DNA is TGTGCCAGTACTCCCCACCGGGACGGCACTGAAGCTTTCTTT. This translates into CASTPHRDGTEAFF.